This T cell receptor (beta chain) was obtained from a study of identical twins. The CDR3 is made up of 17 amino acids. A single count supports this clonotype. From the 5' RACE reads, TCRdb called clonotypes with MiXCR, one entry per CDR3 protein. The sample has about 570,000 distinct CDR3 sequences, roughly 9.5% seen once; the top ten hold under 3.5%. These records were also assigned to another study, of yellow fever vaccine responses in identical twins.

The rearrangement links TRBV12-3 or TRBV12-4 to TRBJ2-3, with D hard to call. This receptor was taken from a woman between 18 and 29 years old in good health. Specimen: PBMCs. The CDR3 protein is CTFRPTISNSYTDTQYF. The CDR3 DNA follows: TGTACCTTCAGACCAACTATAAGTAACTCCTACACAGATACGCAGTATTTT.